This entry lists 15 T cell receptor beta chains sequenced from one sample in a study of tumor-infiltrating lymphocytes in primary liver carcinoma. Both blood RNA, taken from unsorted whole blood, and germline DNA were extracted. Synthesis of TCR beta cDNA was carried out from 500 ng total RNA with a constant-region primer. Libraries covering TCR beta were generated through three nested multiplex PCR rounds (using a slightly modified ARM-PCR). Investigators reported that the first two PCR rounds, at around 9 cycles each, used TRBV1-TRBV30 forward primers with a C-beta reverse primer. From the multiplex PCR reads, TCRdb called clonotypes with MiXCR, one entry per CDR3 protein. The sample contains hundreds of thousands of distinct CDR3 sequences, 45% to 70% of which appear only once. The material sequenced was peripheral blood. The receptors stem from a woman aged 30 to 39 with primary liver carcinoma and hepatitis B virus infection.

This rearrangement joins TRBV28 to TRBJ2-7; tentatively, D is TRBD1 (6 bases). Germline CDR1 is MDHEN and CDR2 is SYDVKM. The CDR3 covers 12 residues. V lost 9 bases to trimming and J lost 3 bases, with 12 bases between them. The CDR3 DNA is TGTGCCAGTACAGGGAGTCGCTACGAGCAGTACTTC. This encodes CASTGSRYEQYF.

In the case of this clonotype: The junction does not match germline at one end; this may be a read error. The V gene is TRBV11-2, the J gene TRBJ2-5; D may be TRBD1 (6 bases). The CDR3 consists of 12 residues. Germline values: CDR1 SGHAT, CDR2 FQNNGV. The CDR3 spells CASSQGQETHYF. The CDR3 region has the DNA TGTGCTAGCAGCCAGGGACAAGAGACCCACTACTTC.

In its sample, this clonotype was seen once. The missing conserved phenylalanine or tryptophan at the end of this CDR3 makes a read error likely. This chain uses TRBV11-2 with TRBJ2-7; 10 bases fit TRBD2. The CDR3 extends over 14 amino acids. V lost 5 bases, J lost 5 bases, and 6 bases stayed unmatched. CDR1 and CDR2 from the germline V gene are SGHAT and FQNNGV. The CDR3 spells CASSQAGGFDEQYS. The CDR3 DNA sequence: TGTGCCAGCAGCCAAGCGGGAGGGTTCGACGAGCAGTACTCC.

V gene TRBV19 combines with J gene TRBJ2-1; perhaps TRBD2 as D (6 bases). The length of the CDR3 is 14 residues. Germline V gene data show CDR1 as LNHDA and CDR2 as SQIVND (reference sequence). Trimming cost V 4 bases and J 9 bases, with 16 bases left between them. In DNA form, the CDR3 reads TGTGCCAGTAGTAAGGAGGGCGGGATCAGTGAGCAGTTCTTC. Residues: CASSKEGGISEQFF.

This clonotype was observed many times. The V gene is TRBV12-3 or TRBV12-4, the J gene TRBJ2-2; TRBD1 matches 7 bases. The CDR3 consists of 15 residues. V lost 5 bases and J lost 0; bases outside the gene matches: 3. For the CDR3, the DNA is TGTGCCAGCAGTGCCGACAGGGCGAACACCGGGGAGCTGTTTTTT. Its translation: CASSADRANTGELFF.

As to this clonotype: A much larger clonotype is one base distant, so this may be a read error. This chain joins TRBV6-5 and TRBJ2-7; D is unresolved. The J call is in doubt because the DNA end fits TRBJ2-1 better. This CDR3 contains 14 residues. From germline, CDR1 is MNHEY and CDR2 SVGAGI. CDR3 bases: TGTGCCAGCAGTTACTCGACCCCCTTCTACGAGCAGTTCTTC. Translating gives CASSYSTPFYEQFF.

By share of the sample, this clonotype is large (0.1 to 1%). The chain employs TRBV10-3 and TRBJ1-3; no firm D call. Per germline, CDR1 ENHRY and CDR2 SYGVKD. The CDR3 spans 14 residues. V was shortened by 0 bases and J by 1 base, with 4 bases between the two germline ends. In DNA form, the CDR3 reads TGTGCCATCAGTGAGTCAGTTTCTGGAAACACCATATATTTT. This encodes CAISESVSGNTIYF.

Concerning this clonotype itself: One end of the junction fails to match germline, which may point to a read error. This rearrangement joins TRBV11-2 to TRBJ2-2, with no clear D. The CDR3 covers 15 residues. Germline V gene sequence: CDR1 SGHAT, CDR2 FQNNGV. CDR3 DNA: TGTGCCAGGAGCTTAGAGGTAATAAACACCGGGGAGCTGTTTTTT. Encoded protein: CARSLEVINTGELFF.

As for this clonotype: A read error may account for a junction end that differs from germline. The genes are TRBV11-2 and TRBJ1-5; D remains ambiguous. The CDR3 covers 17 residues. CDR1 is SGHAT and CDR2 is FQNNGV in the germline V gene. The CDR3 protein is CASSLDFVGRPKEPQHF. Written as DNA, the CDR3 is TGTGCCAGTAGCTTAGATTTCGTGGGCCGACCCAAGGAGCCCCAGCATTTT.

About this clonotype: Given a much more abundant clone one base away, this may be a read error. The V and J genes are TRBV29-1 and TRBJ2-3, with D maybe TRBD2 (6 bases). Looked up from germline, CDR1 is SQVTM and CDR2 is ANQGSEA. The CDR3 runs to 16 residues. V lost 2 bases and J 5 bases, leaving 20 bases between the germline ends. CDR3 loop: CSVEPPAKGAGDTQYF. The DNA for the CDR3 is TGCAGCGTTGAACCCCCCGCCAAGGGAGCGGGAGATACGCAGTATTTT.

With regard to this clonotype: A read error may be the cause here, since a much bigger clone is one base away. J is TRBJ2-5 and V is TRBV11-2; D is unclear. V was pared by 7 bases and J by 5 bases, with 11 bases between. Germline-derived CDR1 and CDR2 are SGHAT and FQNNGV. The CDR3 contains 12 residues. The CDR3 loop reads CASTQARETQYF. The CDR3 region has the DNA TGTGCCAGCACCCAGGCCCGGGAGACCCAGTACTTC.

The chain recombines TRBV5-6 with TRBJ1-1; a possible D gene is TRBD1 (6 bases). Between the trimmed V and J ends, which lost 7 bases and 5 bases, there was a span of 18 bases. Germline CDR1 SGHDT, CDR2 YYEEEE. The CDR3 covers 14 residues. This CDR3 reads CASGLIQGRTEAFF. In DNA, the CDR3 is TGTGCCAGCGGCCTTATACAGGGCCGAACTGAAGCTTTCTTT.

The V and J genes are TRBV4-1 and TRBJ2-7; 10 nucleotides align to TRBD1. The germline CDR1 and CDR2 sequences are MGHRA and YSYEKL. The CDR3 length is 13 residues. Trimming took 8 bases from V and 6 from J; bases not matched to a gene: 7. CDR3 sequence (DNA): TGCGCCAGCCGAAGGGACAGGGGTTGCGAGCAGTACTTC. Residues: CASRRDRGCEQYF.

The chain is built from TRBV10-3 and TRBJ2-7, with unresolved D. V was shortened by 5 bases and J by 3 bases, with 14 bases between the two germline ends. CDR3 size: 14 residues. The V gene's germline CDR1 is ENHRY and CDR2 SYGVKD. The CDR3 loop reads CAISPNLRVYEQYF. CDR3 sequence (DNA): TGTGCCATCAGTCCTAATCTACGGGTCTACGAGCAGTACTTC.

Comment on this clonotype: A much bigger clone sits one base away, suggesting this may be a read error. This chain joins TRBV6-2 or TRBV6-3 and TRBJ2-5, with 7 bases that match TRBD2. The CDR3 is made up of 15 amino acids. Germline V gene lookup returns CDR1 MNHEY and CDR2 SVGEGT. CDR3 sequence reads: CARSYQGGIQETQYF. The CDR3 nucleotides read TGTGCCCGCAGTTATCAGGGAGGGATCCAAGAGACCCAGTACTTC.